These 5 T cell receptor beta chains were all obtained from the same sample, sequenced in a study of neoadjuvant anti-PD-1 for oral cavity cancer. Data came from immunoSEQ multiplex PCR; TCRdb stores just in-frame clones and leaves some out. The table includes 25,000 to 40,000 clones, about 80% detected once. As to time point: after neoadjuvant nivolumab, at surgical resection. This specimen consisted of PBMCs, obtained after nivolumab (anti-PD-1) treatment. The receptors come from a person aged 35-79 years with oral cavity squamous cell carcinoma.

This clone has more than one count but fewer than ten. This rearrangement joins TRBV6-1 to TRBJ2-3, with 9 nucleotides matching TRBD1. Germline V CDR1 and CDR2: MNHNS, SASEGT. The CDR3 sequence is 12 residues long. The V and J ends lost 10 bases and 6 bases, in that order; junction bases with no gene match: 5. The CDR3 nucleotides read TGTGCCACGGGGACAGGGAAGGATACGCAGTATTTT. Translating it yields CATGTGKDTQYF.

Only a few counts were recorded for this clone. The chain carries TRBV6-4 and TRBJ1-1; 9 bases line up with TRBD1. This CDR3 spans 14 amino acids. V dropped 2 bases and J dropped 7; count of bases not matched to a gene: 5. Germline lookup yields CDR1 MRHNA and CDR2 SNTAGT. The chain's CDR3 is CASSDTDRGGEAFF. For the CDR3, the DNA is TGTGCCAGCAGTGACACTGACAGGGGGGGTGAAGCTTTCTTT.

This rearrangement joins TRBV7-2 to TRBJ1-4, with D uncertain. Germline V gene lookup returns CDR1 SGHTA and CDR2 FQGNSA. Trimming pared 5 bases from V and 1 base from J, leaving 14 bases between. The CDR3 runs to 16 residues. The CDR3 DNA reads TGTGCCAGCAGCCCCTCATTCGTACAAACTAATGAAAAACTGTTTTTT. This codes for CASSPSFVQTNEKLFF.

V gene TRBV5-4 combines with J gene TRBJ1-1; 10 nucleotides line up with TRBD1. Germline V gene sequence: CDR1 SGHNT, CDR2 YYREEE (reference sequence). The CDR3 is made up of 14 amino acids. V was pared by 6 bases and J by 4 bases, with 6 bases of the junction left unmatched. CDR3 in DNA: TGTGCCAGCACCAAGACAGGGGGCGGCACTGAAGCTTTCTTT. It is translated as CASTKTGGGTEAFF.

The gene calls are TRBV28 and TRBJ1-2; D remains unclear. Per germline, CDR1 MDHEN and CDR2 SYDVKM. Trimming shortened V by 1 base and J by 4 bases, and 4 bases separated the two germline ends. The length of the CDR3 is 12 residues. The CDR3 coding sequence is TGTGCCAGCAGTTTATTGACCTATGGCTACACCTTC. Amino acid sequence: CASSLLTYGYTF.